This T cell receptor (beta chain) was sequenced in a study of shared clonotypes between healthy human individuals. Study results and limitations: Generally, naive subsets (rather than memory subsets) showed larger estimated richness. A few donors had around 5% of their naive CD4 clonotypes in common.

Caucasian adults residing in Nashville, Tennessee made up all the donors. From CD4+ cells came CD45RA+ naive and CD45RA-negative memory subsets. Notes on this clone: The antigen is undetermined. Other DNA sequences from this sample encode an identical CDR3 as well.

TCRdb keeps only in-frame clones here, not all; method: immunoSEQ multiplex PCR. The profile shows under 1,900,000 clones, 98% to 99% of them singletons. Input material: naive CD4+ T cells sorted from blood. The subset here: CD45RA+ positively selected. This sequence originates from a man aged 30 to 39 in good health.

CDR3 DNA: TGCGCCAGCAGCTTCGGATCAGGGTCAAGCTACGAGCAGTACTTC. Its translation: CASSFGSGSSYEQYF. This sequence joins TRBV5-1 and TRBJ2-7, with D perhaps matching TRBD1 (5 bases). Germline loops: CDR1 SGHRS, CDR2 YFSETQ. Trimming pared 2 bases from V and 3 bases from J, leaving 15 bases between. The CDR3 has 15 residues.